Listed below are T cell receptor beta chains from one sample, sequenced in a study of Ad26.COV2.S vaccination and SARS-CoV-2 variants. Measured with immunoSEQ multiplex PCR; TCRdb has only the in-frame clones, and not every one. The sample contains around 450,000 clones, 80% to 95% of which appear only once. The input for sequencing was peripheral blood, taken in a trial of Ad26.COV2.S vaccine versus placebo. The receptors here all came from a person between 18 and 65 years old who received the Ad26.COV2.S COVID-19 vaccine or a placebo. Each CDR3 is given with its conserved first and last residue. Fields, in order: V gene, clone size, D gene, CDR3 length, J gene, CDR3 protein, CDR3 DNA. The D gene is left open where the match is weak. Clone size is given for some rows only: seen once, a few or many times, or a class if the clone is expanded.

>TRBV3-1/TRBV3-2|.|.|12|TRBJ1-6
CASSQNNSPLHF
TGTGCCAGCAGCCAAAATAATTCACCCCTCCACTTT
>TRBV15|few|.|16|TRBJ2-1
CATSRDQGASYNEQFF
TGTGCCACCAGCAGAGATCAGGGAGCCTCCTACAATGAGCAGTTCTTC
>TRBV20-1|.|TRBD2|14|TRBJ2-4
CSASKRESKDIQYF
TGCAGTGCTAGTAAGCGGGAGAGTAAGGACATTCAGTACTTC
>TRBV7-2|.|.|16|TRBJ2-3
CASSARPGMSTDTQYF
TGTGCCAGCAGCGCCCGACCGGGAATGAGCACAGATACGCAGTATTTT
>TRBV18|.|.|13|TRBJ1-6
CASSGDYNSPLHF
TGTGCCAGTTCAGGTGATTACAATTCACCCCTCCACTTT
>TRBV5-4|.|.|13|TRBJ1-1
CASSRPENTEAFF
TGTGCCAGCAGCCGCCCCGAGAACACTGAAGCTTTCTTT
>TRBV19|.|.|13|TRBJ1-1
CASNRFLDTEAFF
TGTGCCAGTAATAGATTTCTGGACACTGAAGCTTTCTTT
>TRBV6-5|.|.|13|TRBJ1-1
CASLISPNTEAFF
TGTGCCAGCTTGATAAGCCCAAACACTGAAGCTTTCTTT
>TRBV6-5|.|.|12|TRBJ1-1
CASGTGNTEAFF
TGTGCCAGCGGGACGGGGAACACTGAAGCTTTCTTT
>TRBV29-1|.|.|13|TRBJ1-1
CSVEGRMNTEAFF
TGCAGCGTTGAGGGACGGATGAACACTGAAGCTTTCTTT
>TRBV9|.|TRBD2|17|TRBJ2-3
CASSPLTSGRGADTQYF
TGTGCCAGCAGCCCCCTAACTAGCGGGAGGGGTGCAGATACGCAGTATTTT
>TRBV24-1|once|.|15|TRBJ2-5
CATAGAASGQETQYF
TGTGCCACGGCGGGCGCTGCATCCGGACAAGAGACCCAGTACTTC
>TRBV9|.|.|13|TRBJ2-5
CASSAEVRKTQYF
TGTGCCAGCAGCGCCGAGGTCCGAAAGACCCAGTACTTC
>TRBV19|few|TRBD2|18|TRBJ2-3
CASSGGTSGTPSTDTQYF
TGTGCCAGTAGCGGCGGGACTAGCGGGACCCCTAGCACAGATACGCAGTATTTT
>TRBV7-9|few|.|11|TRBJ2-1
CASSRYNEQFF
TGTGCCAGCAGCCGTTACAATGAGCAGTTCTTC
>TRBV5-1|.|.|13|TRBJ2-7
CASSIGQVYEQYF
TGCGCCAGCAGCATCGGACAAGTCTACGAGCAGTACTTC
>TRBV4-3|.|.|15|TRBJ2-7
CASSQDRASPYEQYF
TGCGCCAGCAGCCAAGATAGGGCTAGCCCCTACGAGCAGTACTTC
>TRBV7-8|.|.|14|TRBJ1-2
CASSLDGQTYGYTF
TGTGCCAGCAGCTTAGACGGGCAGACCTATGGCTACACCTTC
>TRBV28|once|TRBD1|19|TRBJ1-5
CASSSPSGTGVDSNQPQHF
TGTGCCAGCAGCTCCCCTTCGGGGACAGGCGTCGATAGCAATCAGCCCCAGCATTTT
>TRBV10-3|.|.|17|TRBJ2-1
CAISESWRASPYNEQFF
TGTGCCATCAGTGAGTCATGGCGGGCCTCCCCCTACAATGAGCAGTTCTTC
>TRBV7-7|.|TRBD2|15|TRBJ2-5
CASSLTGRGEETQYF
TGTGCCAGCAGCTTAACAGGGCGGGGGGAAGAGACCCAGTACTTC
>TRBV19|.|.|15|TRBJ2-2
CASSITGRSTGELFF
TGTGCCAGTAGTATCACCGGGAGAAGCACCGGGGAGCTGTTTTTT
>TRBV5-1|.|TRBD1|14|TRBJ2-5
CASTRQGAQETQYF
TGCGCCAGCACGAGACAGGGGGCCCAAGAGACCCAGTACTTC
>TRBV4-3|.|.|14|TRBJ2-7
CASSQDRDDYEQYF
TGCGCCAGCAGCCAAGATCGGGACGACTACGAGCAGTACTTC
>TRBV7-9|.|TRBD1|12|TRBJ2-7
CASSTGTEEKYF
TGTGCCAGCAGCACCGGGACAGAGGAAAAGTACTTC
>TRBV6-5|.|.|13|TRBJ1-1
CASSYKQNTEAFF
TGTGCCAGCAGTTACAAACAGAACACTGAAGCTTTCTTT
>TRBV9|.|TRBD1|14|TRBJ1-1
CASSVAPDRVEAFF
TGTGCCAGCAGCGTAGCTCCGGACAGGGTAGAGGCTTTCTTT
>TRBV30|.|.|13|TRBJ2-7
CAWRGTAVNEQYF
TGTGCCTGGAGGGGAACCGCCGTTAACGAGCAGTACTTC
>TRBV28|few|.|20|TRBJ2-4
CASSFLVTGKRDGAKNIQYF
TGTGCCAGCAGTTTCCTGGTAACAGGCAAACGGGACGGAGCCAAAAACATTCAGTACTTC
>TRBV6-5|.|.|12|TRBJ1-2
CASRDSNYGYTF
TGTGCCAGCAGGGACAGTAACTATGGCTACACCTTC
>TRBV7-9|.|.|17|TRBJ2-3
CASSPALDQQARGGQYF
TGTGCCAGCAGCCCCGCGCTGGACCAACAAGCAAGGGGTGGGCAGTATTTT
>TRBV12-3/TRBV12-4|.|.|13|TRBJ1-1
CASTKQGNTEAFF
TGTGCCAGCACCAAACAAGGGAACACTGAAGCTTTCTTT
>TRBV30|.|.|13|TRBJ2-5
CAWSANRKETQYF
TGTGCCTGGAGTGCGAACCGCAAAGAGACCCAGTACTTC
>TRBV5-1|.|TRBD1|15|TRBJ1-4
CASSTRDSRNEKLFF
TGCGCCAGCAGCACCAGGGACAGCAGGAATGAAAAACTGTTTTTT
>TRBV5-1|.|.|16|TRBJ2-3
CASSLGDWVQIDTQYF
TGCGCCAGCAGCTTGGGAGACTGGGTCCAAATCGATACGCAGTATTTT
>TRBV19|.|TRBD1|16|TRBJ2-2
CASSGWGQANTGELFF
TGTGCCAGTAGTGGCTGGGGACAGGCTAACACCGGGGAGCTGTTTTTT
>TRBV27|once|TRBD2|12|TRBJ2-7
CASSSVLAEQYF
TGTGCCAGCAGTTCCGTACTAGCGGAGCAGTACTTC
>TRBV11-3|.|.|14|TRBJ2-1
CASSETGLHNEQFF
TGTGCCAGCAGCGAGACCGGGCTCCACAATGAGCAGTTCTTC
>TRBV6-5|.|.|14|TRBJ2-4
CASRGAGWGNIQYF
TGTGCCAGCAGGGGAGCAGGGTGGGGAAACATTCAGTACTTC